The 5 T cell receptor beta chains presented below share a single source sample, sequenced in a study of response to subunit inactivated influenza vaccine. Each CDR3 protein is one row after TCRdb ran MiXCR on the RT-PCR reads. The data hold 500,000 to 600,000 distinct CDR3 sequences, with roughly 10% observed a single time. Sample: PBMCs from blood, taken on the day of vaccination. The receptor set was obtained from a man aged 50 to 59 who received an inactivated influenza vaccine.

This clonotype has just a few counts. The chain links TRBV4-1 to TRBJ1-5; D is perhaps TRBD1 (5 bases). The V end was cut by 0 bases, the J end by 4 bases, with 10 bases between. The CDR3 contains 15 residues. CDR1 and CDR2 (germline): MGHRA, YSYEKL. As DNA, the CDR3 is TGCGCCAGCAGCCAAGAGGGGGAGTGGAATCAGCCCCAGCATTTT. This sequence encodes CASSQEGEWNQPQHF.

This clonotype appeared a few times. The chain combines TRBV7-9 with TRBJ1-2, with D tentatively TRBD1 (5 bases). The V end was cut by 7 bases, the J end by 4 bases, with 19 bases between. CDR3 size: 15 residues. Germline V lookup: CDR1 SEHNR, CDR2 FQNEAQ (reference sequence). The CDR3 sequence is CASTRGLDWSYGYTF. For the CDR3, the DNA is TGTGCCAGCACCCGGGGGTTGGATTGGAGCTATGGCTACACCTTC.

This clonotype was observed at least ten times. Written as DNA, the CDR3 is TGTGCCAGCAGTTACACGGGCGAGCAGTACTTC. This codes for CASSYTGEQYF. The rearrangement links TRBV6-5 to TRBJ2-7, with D unresolved. CDR1 MNHEY and CDR2 SVGAGI come from the germline V gene. With 2 bases removed from V and 6 bases from J, the gap between germline ends came to 5 bases. CDR3 length: 11 amino acids.

The V and J genes are TRBV3-1 and TRBJ1-5; no reliable D call. Germline V gene data show CDR1 as LGHDT and CDR2 as YNNKEL (reference sequence). Trimming took 1 base from V and 1 from J, leaving 5 bases between them. The CDR3 has 14 residues. CDR3 sequence: CASSQGLSNQPQHF. CDR3 nucleotides: TGTGCCAGCAGCCAAGGTCTGAGCAATCAGCCCCAGCATTTT.

A few counts support this clonotype. The V and J genes are TRBV29-1 and TRBJ2-2; weak D call: TRBD2 (6 bases). The CDR3 sequence is 12 residues long. V was cut by 7 bases and J by 2 bases, with 8 bases left in between. CDR1 is SQVTM, CDR2 ANQGSEA, per germline. The CDR3 sequence is CSGGLNTGELFF. The CDR3 DNA reads TGCAGCGGCGGACTAAACACCGGGGAGCTGTTTTTT.